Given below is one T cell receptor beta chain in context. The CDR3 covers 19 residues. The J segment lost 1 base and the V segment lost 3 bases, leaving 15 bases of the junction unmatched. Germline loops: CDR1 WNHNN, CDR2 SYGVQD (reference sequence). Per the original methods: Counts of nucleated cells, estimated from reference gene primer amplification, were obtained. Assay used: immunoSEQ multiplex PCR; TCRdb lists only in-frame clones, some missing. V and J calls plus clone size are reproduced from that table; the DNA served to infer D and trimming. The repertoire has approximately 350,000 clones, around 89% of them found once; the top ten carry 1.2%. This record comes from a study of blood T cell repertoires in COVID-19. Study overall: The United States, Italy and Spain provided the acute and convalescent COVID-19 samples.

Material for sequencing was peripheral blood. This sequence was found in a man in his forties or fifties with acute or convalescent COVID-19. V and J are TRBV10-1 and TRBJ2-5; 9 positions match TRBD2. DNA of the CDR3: TGCGCCAGCAGTGACCTTGGACTAGCGTCTCAGGCGGGCCAAGAGACCCAGTACTTC. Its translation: CASSDLGLASQAGQETQYF.